This T cell receptor (beta chain) came from a study of CD8+CD57+ T cells in acquired aplastic anemia. Study-level findings and limits: The study identified roughly 29 CD8+ CDR3 sequences shared by patients and controls.

Worth noting for this clonotype: Its antigen is unknown.

Sequenced patients had shown CD8+CD57+ cell expansion by flow cytometry. The length of the CDR3 is 16 residues. The germline CDR1 and CDR2 sequences are LNHDA and SQIVND (reference sequence). V lost 6 bases to trimming and J lost 4 bases; unmatched junction nucleotides: 11. Both TCR beta VDJ combination and CDR3 sequence profiling were carried out. Genomic DNA was the template for this profiling. TCRdb re-analysed the reads in MiXCR, keeping a single row per CDR3 protein. The sample yields around 430,000 distinct CDR3 sequences, approximately 33% seen once. The specimen sequenced was sorted CD4+, CD8+, or CD8+CD57+ T cells (not recorded which) from PBMCs. The TCR originated in a human donor with aplastic anemia. The chain joins TRBV19 to TRBJ2-3; 9 bases fit TRBD1. CDR3 amino acids: CASRGRTGVGADTQYF. CDR3 nucleotide sequence: TGTGCCAGTAGGGGAAGGACAGGGGTCGGCGCAGATACGCAGTATTTT.